Included here is one TCR beta chain sequence, with context. This sample is part of a study of blood T cell repertoires in COVID-19. Study-wide context: Samples came from the United States, Italy and Spain, spanning acute and convalescent COVID-19.

The CDR3 sequence is 18 residues long. Germline values: CDR1 MGHRA, CDR2 YSYEKL. J was trimmed by 8 bases and V by 1 base; bases with no gene match: 15. Profiling relied on immunoSEQ multiplex PCR, and the TCRdb table lists in-frame clones only, not all of them. Here the sample spans about 140,000 clones, around 79% being singletons. Recovered status applied to Cohort 3 donors who had two consecutive negative PCRs. It also applied to those with clearance or with symptom resolution. Sequencing was carried out using PBMCs or T cells enriched from blood (not recorded which). This sequence originates from a woman in her forties or fifties who had recovered from COVID-19. The chain employs TRBV4-1 and TRBJ1-5; 9 bases are shared with TRBD1. The CDR3 sequence: CASSQGGEGTGRTKPQHF. DNA for the CDR3: TGCGCCAGCAGCCAAGGGGGTGAAGGGACAGGGAGAACGAAGCCCCAGCATTTT.